The 6 T cell receptor beta chains below all came from one sample that was sequenced in a study of blood T cell repertoires in COVID-19. Data came from immunoSEQ multiplex PCR; TCRdb stores just in-frame clones and leaves some out. The data hold around 250,000 clones, with around 87% observed a single time. Specimen: PBMCs or T cells enriched from blood (not recorded which). Every receptor here comes from a woman between 50 and 59 years old who had recovered from COVID-19.

This clone was seen more than once but under ten times. V is TRBV28 and J is TRBJ1-5; TRBD1 matches at 9 bases. From germline, CDR1 is MDHEN and CDR2 SYDVKM. This CDR3 has 13 amino acids. The V gene end was trimmed by 1 base and the J gene end by 10 bases; junction bases not matched to a gene: 2. CDR3 amino acids: CASSLLDRGPQHF. The CDR3, as DNA: TGTGCCAGCAGTTTATTGGACAGGGGACCCCAGCATTTT. The whole variable domain, filled in from reference TRBV28 and TRBJ1-5, reads DVKVTQSSRYLVKRTGEKVFLECVQDMDHENMFWYRQDPGLGLRLIYFSYDVKMKEKGDIPEGYSVSREKKERFSLILESASTNQTSMYLCASSLLDRGPQHFGDGTRLSIL.

This chain links TRBV5-1 with TRBJ2-7, with D maybe TRBD1 (6 bases). The CDR3 loop spans 16 amino acids. The V end was cut by 0 bases, the J end by 3 bases, with 16 bases between. The germline V gene encodes CDR1 SGHRS and CDR2 YFSETQ. The chain's CDR3 is CASSLAWQGLNYEQYF. DNA of the CDR3: TGCGCCAGCAGCTTGGCCTGGCAGGGGCTCAACTACGAGCAGTACTTC.

A few counts support this clone. The CDR3 bases are TGTGCCAGCAGCTTAGTAAGCTCTAACTATGGCTACACCTTC. It yields the protein CASSLVSSNYGYTF. This chain joins TRBV5-5 and TRBJ1-2; no definite D call. Trimming stripped 2 bases from V and 0 bases from J, with 8 bases between. This CDR3 is built from 14 residues. Germline assignment: CDR1 SGHKS and CDR2 YYEKEE (reference sequence). The complete variable domain, with remaining parts taken from reference TRBV5-5 and TRBJ1-2, reads DAGVTQSPTHLIKTRGQQVTLRCSPISGHKSVSWYQQVLGQGPQFIFQYYEKEERGRGNFPDRFSARQFPNYSSELNVNALLLGDSALYLCASSLVSSNYGYTFGSGTRLTVV.

The chain combines TRBV10-1 with TRBJ1-6; TRBD1 matches at 10 bases. The germline gives CDR1 WNHNN, CDR2 SYGVQD (reference sequence). The CDR3 is 18 residues long. Trimming removed 6 bases from V and 1 base from J; junction bases left unmatched: 9. The CDR3: CASRTGGAGGSYNSPLHF. DNA of the CDR3: TGCGCCAGCAGGACAGGGGGCGCGGGGGGGTCCTATAATTCACCCCTCCACTTT.

This chain uses TRBV5-8 with TRBJ1-2; D is possibly TRBD1 (6 bases). The CDR3 is made up of 14 amino acids. Germline-derived CDR1 and CDR2 are SGHTS and YDEGEE. V lost 0 bases and J lost 3, with 9 bases in between. The CDR3 loop reads CASSLGGLDYGYTF. DNA for the CDR3: TGTGCCAGCAGCTTGGGGGGGCTGGACTATGGCTACACCTTC.

V gene TRBV4-2 combines with J gene TRBJ1-3; D is ambiguous. CDR3 length: 16 residues. The germline V gene encodes CDR1 LGHNA and CDR2 YNFKEQ. Between the trimmed V and J ends, which lost 1 base and 4 bases, there was a span of 14 bases. The CDR3 DNA is TGTGCCAGCAGCCAAGTTGCGTCGCGATCCGGAAACACCATATATTTT. It yields the protein CASSQVASRSGNTIYF.